Here is one TCR beta chain with its context. Its antigen is undetermined. An amount of RNA that ranged from roughly 0.45 to 1 ug was reverse transcribed with random hexamers. With immunoSEQ multiplex PCR, TCR beta CDR3 was amplified across 54 Vbeta and 13 Jbeta. Each CDR3 protein gets one entry after TCRdb re-called the immunoSEQ multiplex PCR reads with MiXCR. In the table there are fewer than 300,000 distinct CDR3 sequences, 85% of which are singletons. This sample is part of a study of CD8 T cells in Susac syndrome. Study outcomes and limitations: It was acknowledged by the study that relatively few individuals were included in its TCR sequencing and HLA analysis.

The CDR3 has 15 amino acids. V was shortened by 4 bases and J by 8 bases, with 15 bases between the two germline ends. Germline V lookup: CDR1 LNHDA, CDR2 SQIVND (reference sequence). TEMRA cells were FACS-enriched, and CD8+ and CD4+ T cells were isolated negatively. This receptor was identified in a human donor with multiple sclerosis. Sequences were obtained from CD8+ T cells from PBMCs. The rearrangement links TRBV19 to TRBJ2-6; D possibly uses TRBD1 or TRBD2 (6 bases each). CDR3 in amino acids: CASSRGAGKPNVLTF. CDR3 coding DNA: TGTGCCAGTAGTAGGGGGGCGGGGAAGCCCAACGTCCTGACTTTC.